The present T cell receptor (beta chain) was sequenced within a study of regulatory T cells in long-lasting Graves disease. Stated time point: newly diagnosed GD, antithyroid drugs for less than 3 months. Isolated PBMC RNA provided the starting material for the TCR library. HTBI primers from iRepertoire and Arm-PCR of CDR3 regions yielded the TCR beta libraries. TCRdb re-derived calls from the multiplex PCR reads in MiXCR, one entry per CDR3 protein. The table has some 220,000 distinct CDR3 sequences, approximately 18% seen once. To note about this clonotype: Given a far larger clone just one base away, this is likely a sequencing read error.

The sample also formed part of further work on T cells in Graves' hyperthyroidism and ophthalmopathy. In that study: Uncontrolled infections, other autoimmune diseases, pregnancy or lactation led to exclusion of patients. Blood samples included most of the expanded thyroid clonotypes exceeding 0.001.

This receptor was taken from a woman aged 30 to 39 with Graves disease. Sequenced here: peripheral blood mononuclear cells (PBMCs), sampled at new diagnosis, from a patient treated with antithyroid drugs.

The DNA for the CDR3 is TGTGCCAGCAGCGGAACCGGGACAGGGCGCTACGAGCAGTTCTTC. It specifies CASSGTGTGRYEQFF. The V call is TRBV28, the J call TRBJ2-5; TRBD1 matches 9 bases. The end of the DNA aligns better with TRBJ2-1, so the J call may be wrong. Germline V gene sequence: CDR1 MDHEN, CDR2 SYDVKM. The CDR3 is 15 amino acids.